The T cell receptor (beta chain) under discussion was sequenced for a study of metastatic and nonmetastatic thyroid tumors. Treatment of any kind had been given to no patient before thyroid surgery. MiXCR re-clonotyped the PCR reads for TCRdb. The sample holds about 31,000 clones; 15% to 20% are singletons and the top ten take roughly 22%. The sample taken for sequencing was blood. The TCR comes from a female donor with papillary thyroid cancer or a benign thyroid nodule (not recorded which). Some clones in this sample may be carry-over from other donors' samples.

CDR3 protein: CASSPIPQRNRQPQHF. CDR3 DNA: TGTGCCAGCAGCCCAATTCCTCAACGTAACCGTCAGCCCCAGCATTTT. V is TRBV9 and J is TRBJ1-5, with D unresolved. Per germline, CDR1 SGDLS and CDR2 YYNGEE. The CDR3 is 16 amino acids. Trimming cost V 4 bases and J 6 bases, with 20 bases left between them. The complete variable domain, with remaining parts taken from reference TRBV9 and TRBJ1-5, reads DSGVTQTPKHLITATGQRVTLRCSPRSGDLSVYWYQQSLDQGLQFLIQYYNGEERAKGNILERFSAQQFPDLHSELNLSSLELGDSALYFCASSPIPQRNRQPQHFGDGTRLSIL.